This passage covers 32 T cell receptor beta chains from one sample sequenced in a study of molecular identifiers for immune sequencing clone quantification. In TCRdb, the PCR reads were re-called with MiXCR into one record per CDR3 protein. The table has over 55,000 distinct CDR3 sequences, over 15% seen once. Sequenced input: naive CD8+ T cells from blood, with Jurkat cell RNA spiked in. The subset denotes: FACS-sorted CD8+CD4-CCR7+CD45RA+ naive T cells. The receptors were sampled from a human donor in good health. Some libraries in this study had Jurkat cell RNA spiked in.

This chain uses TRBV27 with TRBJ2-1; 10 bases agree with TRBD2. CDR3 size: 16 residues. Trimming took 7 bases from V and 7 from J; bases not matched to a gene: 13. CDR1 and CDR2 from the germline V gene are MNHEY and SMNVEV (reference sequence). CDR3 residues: CASTYLAGGFFNEQFF. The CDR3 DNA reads TGTGCCAGCACTTACTTAGCGGGAGGATTTTTTAATGAGCAGTTCTTC.

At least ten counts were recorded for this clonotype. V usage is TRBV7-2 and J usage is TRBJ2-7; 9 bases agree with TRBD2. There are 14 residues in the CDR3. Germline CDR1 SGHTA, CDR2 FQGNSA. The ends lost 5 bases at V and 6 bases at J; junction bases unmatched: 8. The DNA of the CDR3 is TGTGCCAGCAGCGCCCCGGGACTAGCTCCCGAGCAGTACTTC. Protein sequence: CASSAPGLAPEQYF.

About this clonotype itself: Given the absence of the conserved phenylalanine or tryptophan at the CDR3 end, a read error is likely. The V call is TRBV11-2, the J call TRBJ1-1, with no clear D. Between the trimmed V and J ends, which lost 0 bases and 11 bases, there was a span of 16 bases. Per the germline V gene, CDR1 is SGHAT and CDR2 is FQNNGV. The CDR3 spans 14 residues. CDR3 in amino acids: CASSLDTAAVEAFS. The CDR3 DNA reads TGTGCCAGCAGCTTAGATACTGCAGCCGTTGAGGCTTTCTCT.

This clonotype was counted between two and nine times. CDR3 sequence: CAIRYREPGNTIYF. The CDR3 DNA reads TGTGCCATCAGGTACAGGGAACCTGGAAACACCATATATTTT. The chain links TRBV10-3 to TRBJ1-3, with D perhaps matching TRBD1 (6 bases). The CDR3 sequence is 14 residues long. Germline-derived CDR1 and CDR2 are ENHRY and SYGVKD. Trimming removed 6 bases at V and 2 bases at J, with 11 bases between.

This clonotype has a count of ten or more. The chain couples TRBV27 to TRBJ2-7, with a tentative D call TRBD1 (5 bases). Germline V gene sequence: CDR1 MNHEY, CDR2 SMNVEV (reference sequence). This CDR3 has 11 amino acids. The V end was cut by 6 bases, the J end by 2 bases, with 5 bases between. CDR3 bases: TGTGCCAGCAGGGGGCCCTACGAGCAGTACTTC. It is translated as CASRGPYEQYF.

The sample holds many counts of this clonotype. This chain's CDR3 is CASSLGPVNTGELFF. The DNA for the CDR3 is TGCGCCAGCAGCCTGGGACCGGTGAACACCGGGGAGCTGTTTTTT. The rearrangement joins TRBV4-1 to TRBJ2-2; either TRBD1 or TRBD2 may fit D (5 bases each). Trimming left V 4 bases short and J 1 base short, with 10 bases between. Germline CDR1 and CDR2: MGHRA and YSYEKL. This CDR3 has 15 amino acids.

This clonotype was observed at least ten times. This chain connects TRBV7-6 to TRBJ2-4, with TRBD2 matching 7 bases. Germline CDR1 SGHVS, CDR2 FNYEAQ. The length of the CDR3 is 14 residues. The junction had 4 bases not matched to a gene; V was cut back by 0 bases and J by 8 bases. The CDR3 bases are TGTGCCAGCAGCTTAGCGGGGGGGGTAGACATTCAGTACTTC. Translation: CASSLAGGVDIQYF.

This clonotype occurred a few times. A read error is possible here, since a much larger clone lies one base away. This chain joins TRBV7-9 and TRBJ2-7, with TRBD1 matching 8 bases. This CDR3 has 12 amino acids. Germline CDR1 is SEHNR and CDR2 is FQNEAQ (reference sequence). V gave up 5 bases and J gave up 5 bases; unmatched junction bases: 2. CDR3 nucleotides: TGTGCCAGCAGCATGACAGGGGACGAGCAGTACTTC. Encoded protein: CASSMTGDEQYF.

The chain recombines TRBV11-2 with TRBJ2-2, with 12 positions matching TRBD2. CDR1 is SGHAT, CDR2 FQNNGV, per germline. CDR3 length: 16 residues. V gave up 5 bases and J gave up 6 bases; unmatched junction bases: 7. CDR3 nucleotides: TGTGCCAGCAGCGGAAGACTAGCGGGAGTTTCCGGGGAGCTGTTTTTT. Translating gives CASSGRLAGVSGELFF.

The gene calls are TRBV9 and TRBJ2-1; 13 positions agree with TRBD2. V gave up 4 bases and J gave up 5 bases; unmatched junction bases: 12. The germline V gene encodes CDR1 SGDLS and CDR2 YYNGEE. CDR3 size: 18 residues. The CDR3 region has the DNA TGTGCCAGCAGCCCCAGGACTAGCGGGAGCGGAGGTCACAATGAGCAGTTCTTC. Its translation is CASSPRTSGSGGHNEQFF.

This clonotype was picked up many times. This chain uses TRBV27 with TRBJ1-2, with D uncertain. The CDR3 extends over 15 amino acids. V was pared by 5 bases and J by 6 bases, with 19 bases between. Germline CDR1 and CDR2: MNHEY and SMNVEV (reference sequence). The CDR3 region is CASSTRYSDRDGYTF. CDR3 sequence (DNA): TGTGCCAGCAGTACTCGATACTCAGATCGCGATGGCTACACCTTC.

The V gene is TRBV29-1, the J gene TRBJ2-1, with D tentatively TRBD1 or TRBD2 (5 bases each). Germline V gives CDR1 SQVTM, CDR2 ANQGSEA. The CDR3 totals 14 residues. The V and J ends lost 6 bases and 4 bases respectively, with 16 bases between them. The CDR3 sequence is CSVGERGEYNEQFF. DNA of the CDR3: TGCAGCGTGGGTGAGAGGGGCGAATACAATGAGCAGTTCTTC.

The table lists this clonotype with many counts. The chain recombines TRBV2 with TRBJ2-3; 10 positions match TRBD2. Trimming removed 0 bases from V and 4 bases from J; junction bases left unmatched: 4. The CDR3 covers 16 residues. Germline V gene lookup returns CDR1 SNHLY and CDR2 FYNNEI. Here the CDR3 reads CASSEASGRFADTQYF. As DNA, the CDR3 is TGTGCCAGCAGTGAAGCTAGCGGGAGGTTTGCAGATACGCAGTATTTT.

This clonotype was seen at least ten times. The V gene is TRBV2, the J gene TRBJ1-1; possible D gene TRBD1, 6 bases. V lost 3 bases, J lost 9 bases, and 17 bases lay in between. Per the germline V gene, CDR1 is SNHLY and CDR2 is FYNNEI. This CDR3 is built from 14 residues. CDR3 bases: TGTGCCAGCAGTGAGGGCGGGGGCATTTTCAAAGCTTTCTTT. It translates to CASSEGGGIFKAFF.

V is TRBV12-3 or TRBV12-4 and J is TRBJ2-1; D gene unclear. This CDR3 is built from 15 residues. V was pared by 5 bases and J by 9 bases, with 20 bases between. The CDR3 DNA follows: TGTGCCAGCAGTCCAAAACCTAGGTCCTGGGGTGAGCAGTTCTTC. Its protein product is CASSPKPRSWGEQFF.

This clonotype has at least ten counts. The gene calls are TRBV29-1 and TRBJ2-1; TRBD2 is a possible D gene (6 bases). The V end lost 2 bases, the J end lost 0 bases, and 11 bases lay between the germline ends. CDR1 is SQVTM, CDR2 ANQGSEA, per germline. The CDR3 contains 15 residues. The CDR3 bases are TGCAGCGTTGAAACTAGCTTTGGCTCCTACAATGAGCAGTTCTTC. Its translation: CSVETSFGSYNEQFF.

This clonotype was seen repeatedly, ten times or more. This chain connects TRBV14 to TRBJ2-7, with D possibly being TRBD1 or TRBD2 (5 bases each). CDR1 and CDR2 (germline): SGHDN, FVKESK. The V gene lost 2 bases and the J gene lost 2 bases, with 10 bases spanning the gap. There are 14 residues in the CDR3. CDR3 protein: CASSQWDGTYEQYF. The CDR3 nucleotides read TGTGCCAGCAGCCAATGGGACGGAACCTACGAGCAGTACTTC.

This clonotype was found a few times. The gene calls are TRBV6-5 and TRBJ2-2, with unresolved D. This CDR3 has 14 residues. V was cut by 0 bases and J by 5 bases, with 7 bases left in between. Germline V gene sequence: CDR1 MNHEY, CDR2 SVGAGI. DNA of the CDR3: TGTGCCAGCAGTTACTCGTTCGGGACCGGGGAGCTGTTTTTT. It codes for CASSYSFGTGELFF.

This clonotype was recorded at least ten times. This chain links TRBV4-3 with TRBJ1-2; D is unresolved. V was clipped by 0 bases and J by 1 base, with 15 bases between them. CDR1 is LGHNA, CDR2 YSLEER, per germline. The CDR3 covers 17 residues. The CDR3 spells CASSQDVALTLNYGYTF. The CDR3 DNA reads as TGCGCCAGCAGCCAAGATGTAGCTCTGACCCTTAACTATGGCTACACCTTC.

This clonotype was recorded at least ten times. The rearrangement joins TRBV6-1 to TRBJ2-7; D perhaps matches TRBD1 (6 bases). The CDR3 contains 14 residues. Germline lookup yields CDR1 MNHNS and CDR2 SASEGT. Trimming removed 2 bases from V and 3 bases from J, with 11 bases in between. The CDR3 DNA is TGTGCCAGCAGTGAACAAGGACAGTTCTACGAGCAGTACTTC. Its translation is CASSEQGQFYEQYF.

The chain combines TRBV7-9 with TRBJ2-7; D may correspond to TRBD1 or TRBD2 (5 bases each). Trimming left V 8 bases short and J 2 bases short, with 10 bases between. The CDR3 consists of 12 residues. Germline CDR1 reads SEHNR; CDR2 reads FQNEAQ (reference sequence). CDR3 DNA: TGTGCCAGCGGTGAGGGGACCTACGAGCAGTACTTC. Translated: CASGEGTYEQYF.

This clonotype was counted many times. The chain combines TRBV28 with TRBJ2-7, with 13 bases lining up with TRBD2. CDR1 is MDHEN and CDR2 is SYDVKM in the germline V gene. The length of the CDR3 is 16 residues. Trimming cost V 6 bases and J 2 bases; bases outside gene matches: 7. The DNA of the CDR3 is TGTGCCAGCAGCCACCCCGGACTAGCGGGAGCCTACGAGCAGTACTTC. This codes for CASSHPGLAGAYEQYF.

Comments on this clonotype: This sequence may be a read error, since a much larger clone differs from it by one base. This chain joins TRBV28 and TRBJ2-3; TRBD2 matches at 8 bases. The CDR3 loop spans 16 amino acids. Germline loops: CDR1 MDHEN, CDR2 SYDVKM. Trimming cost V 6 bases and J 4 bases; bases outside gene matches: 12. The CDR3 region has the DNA TGTGCCAGCAGCCCTCTCGGGGGGGCGAGCGCAGATACGCAGTATTTT. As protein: CASSPLGGASADTQYF.

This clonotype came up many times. Here the CDR3 DNA reads TGTGCCACCAGCCGGAGGAGGGAGACCGGGGAGCTGTTTTTT. As protein: CATSRRRETGELFF. This rearrangement joins TRBV15 to TRBJ2-2; possibly TRBD2 for D (6 bases). The CDR3 loop spans 14 amino acids. The germline CDR1 and CDR2 sequences are LNHNV and YYDKDF (reference sequence). V was pared by 5 bases and J by 5 bases, with 12 bases between. The entire variable domain, with the rest obtained from reference TRBV15 and TRBJ2-2, is as follows: DAMVIQNPRYQVTQFGKPVTLSCSQTLNHNVMYWYQQKSSQAPKLLFHYYDKDFNNEADTPDNFQSRRPNTSFCFLDIRSPGLGDTAMYLCATSRRRETGELFFGEGSRLTVL.

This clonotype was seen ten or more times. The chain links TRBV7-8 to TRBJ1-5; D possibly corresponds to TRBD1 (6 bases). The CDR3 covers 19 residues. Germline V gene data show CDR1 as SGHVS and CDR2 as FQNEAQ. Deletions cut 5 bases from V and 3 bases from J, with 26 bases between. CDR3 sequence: CASSPQSVVFGQHNQPQHF. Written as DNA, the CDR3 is TGTGCCAGCAGCCCCCAGTCAGTTGTTTTCGGACAGCACAATCAGCCCCAGCATTTT.

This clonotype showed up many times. CDR3 bases: TGCAGTGCTAGAGGGCCAGGTTTGTCTGAAAAACTGTTTTTT. Its translation: CSARGPGLSEKLFF. The chain recombines TRBV20-1 with TRBJ1-4; D is unresolved. With 1 base removed from V and 7 bases from J, the gap between germline ends came to 13 bases. Per germline, CDR1 DFQATT and CDR2 SNEGSKA (reference sequence). The CDR3 consists of 14 residues.

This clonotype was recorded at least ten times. The CDR3 sequence is CASSLAFEQFF. CDR3 bases: TGTGCCAGCAGCTTAGCTTTTGAGCAGTTCTTC. This chain connects TRBV7-8 to TRBJ2-1; D is unresolved. The germline gives CDR1 SGHVS, CDR2 FQNEAQ. V lost 0 bases and J lost 9, with 3 bases in between. The CDR3 length is 11 residues.

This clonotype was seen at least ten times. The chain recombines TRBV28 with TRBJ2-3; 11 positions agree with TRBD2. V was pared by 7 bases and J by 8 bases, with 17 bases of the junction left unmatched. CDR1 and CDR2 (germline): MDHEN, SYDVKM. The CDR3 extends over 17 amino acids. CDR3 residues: CASIAHLLAGEGVTQYF. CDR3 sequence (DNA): TGTGCCAGCATAGCCCATCTACTAGCGGGAGAGGGGGTTACGCAGTATTTT.

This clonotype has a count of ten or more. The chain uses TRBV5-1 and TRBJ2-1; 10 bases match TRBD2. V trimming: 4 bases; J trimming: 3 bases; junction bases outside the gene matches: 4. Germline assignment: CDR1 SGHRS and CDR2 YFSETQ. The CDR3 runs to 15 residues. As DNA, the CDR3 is TGCGCCAGCAGCCCCCGACTAGCGGGCTACAATGAGCAGTTCTTC. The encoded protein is CASSPRLAGYNEQFF. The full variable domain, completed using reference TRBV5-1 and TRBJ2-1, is KAGVTQTPRYLIKTRGQQVTLSCSPISGHRSVSWYQQTPGQGLQFLFEYFSETQRNKGNFPGRFSGRQFSNSRSEMNVSTLELGDSALYLCASSPRLAGYNEQFFGPGTRLTVL.

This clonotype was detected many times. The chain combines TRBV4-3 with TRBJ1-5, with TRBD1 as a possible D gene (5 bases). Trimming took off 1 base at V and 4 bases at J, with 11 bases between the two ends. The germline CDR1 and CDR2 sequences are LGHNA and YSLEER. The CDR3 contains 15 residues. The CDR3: CASSQGLGPNQPQHF. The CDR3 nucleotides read TGCGCCAGCAGCCAAGGTCTGGGGCCTAATCAGCCCCAGCATTTT.

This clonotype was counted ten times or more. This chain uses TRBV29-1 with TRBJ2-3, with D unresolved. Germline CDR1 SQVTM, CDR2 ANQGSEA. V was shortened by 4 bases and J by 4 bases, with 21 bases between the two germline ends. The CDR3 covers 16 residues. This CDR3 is CSVGIVGHRAADTQYF. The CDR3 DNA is TGCAGCGTTGGTATCGTCGGGCATCGTGCCGCAGATACGCAGTATTTT.

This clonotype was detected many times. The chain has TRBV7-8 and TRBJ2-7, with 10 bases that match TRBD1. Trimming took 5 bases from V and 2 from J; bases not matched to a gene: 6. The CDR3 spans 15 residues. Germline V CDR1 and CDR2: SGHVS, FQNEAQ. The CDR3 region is CASSARTGGTYEQYF. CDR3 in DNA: TGTGCCAGCAGCGCAAGGACAGGGGGGACCTACGAGCAGTACTTC.